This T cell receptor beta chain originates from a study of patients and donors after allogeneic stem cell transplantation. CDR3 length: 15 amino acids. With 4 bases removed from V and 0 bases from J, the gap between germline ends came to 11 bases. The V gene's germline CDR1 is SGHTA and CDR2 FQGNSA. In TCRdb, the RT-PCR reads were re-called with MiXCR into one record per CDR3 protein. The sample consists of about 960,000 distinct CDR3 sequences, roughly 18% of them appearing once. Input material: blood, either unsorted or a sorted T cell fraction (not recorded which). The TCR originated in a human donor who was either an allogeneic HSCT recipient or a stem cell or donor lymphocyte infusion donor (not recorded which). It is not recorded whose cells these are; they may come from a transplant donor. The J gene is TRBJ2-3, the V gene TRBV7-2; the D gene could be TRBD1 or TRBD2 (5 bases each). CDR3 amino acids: CASSSPGPSTDTQYF. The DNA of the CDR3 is TGTGCCAGCAGCTCGCCGGGGCCGAGCACAGATACGCAGTATTTT. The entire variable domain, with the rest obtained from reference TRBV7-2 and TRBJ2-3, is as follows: GAGVSQSPSNKVTEKGKDVELRCDPISGHTALYWYRQSLGQGLEFLIYFQGNSAPDKSGLPSDRFSAERTGGSVSTLTIQRTQQEDSAVYLCASSSPGPSTDTQYFGPGTRLTVL.